A selection of T cell receptor beta chains follows, all from one sample in a study of CD8+CD57+ T cells in acquired aplastic anemia. Each CDR3 protein is one row after TCRdb ran MiXCR on the reads. The table records 200,000 or so distinct CDR3 sequences, around three fifths of them present only once. Sequenced material: sorted CD4+, CD8+, or CD8+CD57+ T cells (not recorded which) from PBMCs. These receptor sequences come from a human donor with severe aplastic anemia or a healthy control (not recorded which). Both conserved end residues are part of each CDR3. The D gene is left open where the match is weak.

j_gene	d_gene	v_gene	CDR3aa
TRBJ2-3	NA	TRBV5-1	CASSLDGADTDTQYF
TRBJ1-1	TRBD1	TRBV20-1	CSARRQGGEAFF
TRBJ1-4	TRBD1	TRBV11-2	CASSSLVGTGDRKLFF
TRBJ2-1	NA	TRBV9	CASSVSGTESWDEQFF
TRBJ1-2	NA	TRBV5-1	CASSFGSGGGYGYTF
NA	TRBD1	TRBV5-6	CASSQRGTGWTGIDEQYF
TRBJ2-7	TRBD2	TRBV20-1	CSANPGTSGSYEQYF
TRBJ1-5	TRBD1	TRBV29-1	CSVAGGGQGVIQPQHF
TRBJ1-5	NA	TRBV20-1	CSARDRERGHSNQPQHF
TRBJ1-1	NA	TRBV20-1	CSASRRGTSGGTEAFF
TRBJ2-7	NA	TRBV19	CASSLAAVNEQYF
TRBJ1-5	NA	TRBV10-3	CASSDFWDQPQHF
TRBJ1-2	NA	TRBV24-1	CATSDRTALAGYTF
TRBJ1-2	NA	TRBV7-9	CASSLQGLGGYTF
TRBJ1-2	NA	TRBV9	CASSVARGTGNTF
TRBJ2-5	TRBD2	TRBV6-2/TRBV6-3	CASSTGLAGHQETQYF
TRBJ2-7	NA	TRBV12-3/TRBV12-4	CASSLQQGFEQYF
TRBJ2-5	NA	TRBV5-4	CASSLYSSPDSNQPQYF
TRBJ2-3	NA	TRBV29-1	CSVEDGIGHHTDTQYF
TRBJ2-2	NA	TRBV19	CASSGGHGVGELFF
TRBJ2-3	TRBD2	TRBV7-3	CASSPGVSGAGDTQYF
TRBJ1-1	NA	TRBV5-6	CASSLAANTGTRTEAFF
TRBJ1-6	TRBD1	TRBV7-2	CASSPSTGGISPLHF
TRBJ2-7	TRBD1	TRBV19	CASSPTGGTYEQHF
TRBJ2-7	TRBD2	TRBV7-6	CASSVSGVGGEQYF
TRBJ1-2	NA	TRBV29-1	CSVEDRAAGNYGYTF
TRBJ2-5	NA	TRBV29-1	CSVKGRVETQYF
TRBJ2-2	NA	TRBV12-3/TRBV12-4	CASSPAILGTGELFF
TRBJ2-7	TRBD2	TRBV7-8	CASTSGVYEQYF
TRBJ2-3	TRBD2	TRBV6-4	CASSDGTSGADTQYF
TRBJ2-2	NA	TRBV4-1	CASSQGGWGNTGELFF
TRBJ2-1	NA	TRBV5-1	CASSLELYNEQFF
TRBJ1-6	NA	TRBV15	CATSREGLRDSPLHF
TRBJ2-1	NA	TRBV15	CATSPRDSGYNEQFF
TRBJ2-1	NA	TRBV12-3/TRBV12-4	CASRPGQNFRDEQFF
TRBJ2-1	TRBD1	TRBV5-1	CASSLAGTGPYNEQFF
TRBJ1-5	NA	TRBV19	CASTQSRHQPQHF
TRBJ1-2	NA	TRBV20-1	CSASFYGYTF
TRBJ2-1	NA	TRBV24-1	CATSDTGATNEQFF
TRBJ2-7	NA	TRBV19	CATSRTGRVEQYF
TRBJ1-2	TRBD1	TRBV19	CASSMQGAGMDGYTF
TRBJ1-6	TRBD1	TRBV5-6	CASSQFGQGIGSPLHF
TRBJ2-1	NA	TRBV7-3	CAGSLTPHTSSEQFF
TRBJ1-1	TRBD1	TRBV7-9	CASSPVPPGGRDTEAFF
TRBJ2-5	TRBD2	TRBV7-6	CASSIAGGEDGETQYF
TRBJ2-7	NA	TRBV30	CAWSGGSTASYEQYF
TRBJ1-1	NA	TRBV7-3	CASRNRDGNTEAFF
TRBJ2-5	TRBD2	TRBV5-1	CASSLAGDQETQYF
TRBJ2-1	TRBD2	TRBV2	CASSEVAGGLNEQFF
TRBJ1-5	NA	TRBV15	CATSRTGTQPQHF
TRBJ2-1	TRBD2	TRBV7-2	CASSPLTSGRAREQFF
TRBJ2-3	NA	TRBV28	CASNRPTDTQYF
TRBJ1-1	NA	TRBV7-3	CASSLTAGSATEAFF